Included here is one T cell receptor beta chain sequence, with context. The data derive from a study of blood T cell repertoires in COVID-19. After removal of 3 bases from V and 6 bases from J, the junction contained 3 bases not matched to a gene. Germline CDR1 and CDR2: SGHNT and YYREEE (reference sequence). The length of the CDR3 is 13 residues. TCRdb keeps only in-frame clones here, not all; method: immunoSEQ multiplex PCR. This sample has tens of thousands of clones, with roughly 73% found just once. Sequenced: peripheral blood. This sequence joins TRBV5-4 and TRBJ2-3; the match to TRBD2 covers 8 bases. The sequence was obtained from an older man with active or convalescent COVID-19. The CDR3 here is CASSSQRGDTQYF. The CDR3, as DNA: TGTGCCAGCAGCTCTCAGCGGGGGGATACGCAGTATTTT.